Shown below are 3 T cell receptor beta chains from a single sample sequenced in a study of T cell repertoires in cytomegalovirus infection. Antigens for these TCRs are unknown. Each CDR3 protein gets one entry after TCRdb re-called the reads with MiXCR. The sample lists tens of thousands of distinct CDR3 sequences, 20% to 25% occurring once. Sequenced material: CD8+ T cells from cultured PBMCs, taken from culture after CMV antigen stimulation. Source of these receptors: a human donor in good health (CMV status not recorded). Some clones in this sample may be carry-over from other donors' samples.

The chain recombines TRBV12-3 or TRBV12-4 with TRBJ2-6; 7 positions agree with TRBD1. The CDR3 runs 16 residues. After removal of 7 bases from V and 0 bases from J, the junction contained 6 bases not matched to a gene. Here the CDR3 DNA reads TGTGCCAGCATCTCCGGGACAGTCTCTGGGGCCAACGTCCTGACTTTC. This gives the protein CASISGTVSGANVLTF.

The V gene is TRBV6-2 or TRBV6-3, the J gene TRBJ2-1, with 9 bases fitting TRBD2. This CDR3 region has 15 residues. V was pared by 2 bases and J by 7 bases, with 6 bases of the junction left unmatched. Germline CDR1 reads MNHEY; CDR2 reads SVGEGT. CDR3 DNA sequence: TGTGCCAGCAGTTACGGCGGGGGGGCGAGAAATGAGCAGTTCTTC. It specifies CASSYGGGARNEQFF.

This clonotype was found a few times. Here the CDR3 reads CASSSSRGADTEAFF. CDR3 sequence (DNA): TGTGCCAGTAGCTCCAGCAGGGGGGCGGACACTGAAGCTTTCTTT. The chain couples TRBV19 to TRBJ1-1, with 7 nucleotides matching TRBD1. The CDR3 length is 15 residues. Losses at the gene ends were 6 bases for V and 3 bases for J; bases not matched to a gene: 10. Germline loops: CDR1 LNHDA, CDR2 SQIVND (reference sequence).